This TCR beta chain derives from a study of T cell responses to AZD1222 COVID-19 vaccine. Data came from immunoSEQ multiplex PCR; TCRdb stores just in-frame clones and leaves some out. In the table there are about 97,000 clones, almost 85% of which are singletons. This CDR3 spans 15 amino acids. With 4 bases removed from V and 3 bases from J, the gap between germline ends came to 10 bases. The germline V gene has CDR1 MDHEN and CDR2 SYDVKM. The specimen was peripheral blood, collected on day 0 of AZD1222 vaccination. This TCR was sampled from an adult in good health. The genes are TRBV28 and TRBJ1-6; TRBD1 might be the D (6 bases). The CDR3 reads CASSYGQNYNSPLHF. The CDR3 DNA is TGTGCCAGCAGTTACGGACAGAACTATAATTCACCCCTCCACTTT.